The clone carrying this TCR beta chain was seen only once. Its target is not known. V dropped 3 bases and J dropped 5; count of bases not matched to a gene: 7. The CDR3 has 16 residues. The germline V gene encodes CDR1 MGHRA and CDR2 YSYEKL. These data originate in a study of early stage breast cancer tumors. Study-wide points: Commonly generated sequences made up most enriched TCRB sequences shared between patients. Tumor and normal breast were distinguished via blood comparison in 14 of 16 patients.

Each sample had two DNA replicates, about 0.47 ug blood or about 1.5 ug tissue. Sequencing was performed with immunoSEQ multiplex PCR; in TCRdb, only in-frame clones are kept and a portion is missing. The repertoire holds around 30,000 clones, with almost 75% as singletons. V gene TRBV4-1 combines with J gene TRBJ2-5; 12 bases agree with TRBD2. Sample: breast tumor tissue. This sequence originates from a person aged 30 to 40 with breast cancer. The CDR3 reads CASSHRGLAGSETQYF. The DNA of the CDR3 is TGCGCCAGCAGCCACCGGGGACTAGCGGGTTCGGAGACCCAGTACTTC.